These T cell receptor beta chains were read from a single sample in a study of CD8 T cells in ankylosing spondylitis. A single record per CDR3 protein comes from TCRdb applying MiXCR to the 5' RACE reads. The sample includes around 540,000 distinct CDR3 sequences, over 9.5% of them seen just once. Sequencing was performed on blood, either unsorted or a sorted T cell fraction (not recorded which). These receptors all come from a male donor with ankylosing spondylitis. Both conserved end residues are part of each CDR3. Fields, in order: J gene, clone size, D gene, V gene, CDR3 DNA, CDR3 protein. A D gene is named only where the DNA matches it firmly. Clone size is given for some rows only: seen once, a few or many times, or a class if the clone is expanded.

J: TRBJ1-6; size: -; D: -; V: TRBV27; DNA: TGTGCCAGCAGTTTAAACAGATATTCACCCCTCCACTTT; CDR3: CASSLNRYSPLHF
J: TRBJ1-2; size: -; D: -; V: TRBV5-1; DNA: TGCGCCAGAAGCTTGGACCCTTCAAACTATGGCTACACCTTC; CDR3: CARSLDPSNYGYTF
J: TRBJ1-4; size: -; D: -; V: TRBV5-1; DNA: TGCGCCAGCTCAGGGAGGGTTAATGAAAAACTGTTTTTT; CDR3: CASSGRVNEKLFF
J: TRBJ2-6; size: few; D: -; V: TRBV12-3/TRBV12-4; DNA: TGTGCCAGCAGTCCTGATTGGGGGCATCGCTCTGGGGCCAACGTCCTGACTTTC; CDR3: CASSPDWGHRSGANVLTF
J: TRBJ1-5; size: -; D: TRBD1; V: TRBV24-1; DNA: TGTGCCACCAAGGCCACAGGGGACAATCAGCCCCAGCATTTT; CDR3: CATKATGDNQPQHF
J: TRBJ2-5; size: few; D: -; V: TRBV7-2; DNA: TGTGCCAGCAGCCAGACATCGTACCAAGAGACCCAGTACTTC; CDR3: CASSQTSYQETQYF
J: TRBJ2-3; size: many; D: TRBD2; V: TRBV7-2; DNA: TGTGCCAGCAGCCGGAGCGGGACTAGCACAGATACGCAGTATTTT; CDR3: CASSRSGTSTDTQYF
J: TRBJ2-1; size: many; D: TRBD2; V: TRBV29-1; DNA: TGCAGCGTTGAAACCCCGGGACTAGCTATCGATGAGCAGTTCTTC; CDR3: CSVETPGLAIDEQFF
J: TRBJ2-2; size: few; D: -; V: TRBV10-2; DNA: TGCGCCAGCAGGGAAGGACTTTCTAACACCGGGGAGCTGTTTTTT; CDR3: CASREGLSNTGELFF
J: TRBJ1-1; size: many; D: -; V: TRBV12-3/TRBV12-4; DNA: TGTGCCAGCAGTTTTAGTCGCCGAAACACTGAAGCTTTCTTT; CDR3: CASSFSRRNTEAFF
J: TRBJ2-1; size: -; D: TRBD2; V: TRBV12-3/TRBV12-4; DNA: TGTGCCAGCAGTCCTCGACTAGCAGGCCCCAATGAGCAGTTCTTC; CDR3: CASSPRLAGPNEQFF
J: TRBJ2-2; size: many; D: -; V: TRBV12-3/TRBV12-4; DNA: TGTGCCAGCAGTCTAAGGATCTTCTCCCGGATCCACACCGGGGAGCTGTTTTTT; CDR3: CASSLRIFSRIHTGELFF
J: TRBJ2-5; size: few; D: TRBD2; V: TRBV11-3; DNA: TGTGCCAGCAGCTTACTAGCGGGAGCACTAGAGACCCAGTACTTC; CDR3: CASSLLAGALETQYF
J: TRBJ1-1; size: -; D: -; V: TRBV29-1; DNA: TGCAGCGGCTCAAACACTGAAGCTTTCTTT; CDR3: CSGSNTEAFF
J: TRBJ2-1; size: few; D: TRBD2; V: TRBV3-1; DNA: TGTGCCAGCAGCCATAAGGTTGGACTAGCGGGCAATGAGCAGTTCTTC; CDR3: CASSHKVGLAGNEQFF
J: TRBJ2-1; size: -; D: TRBD2; V: TRBV5-1; DNA: TGCGCCAGCAGCTTGTCGTTTAGCGGGACCCTCAATGAGCAGTTCTTC; CDR3: CASSLSFSGTLNEQFF
J: TRBJ2-1; size: -; D: TRBD1; V: TRBV7-8; DNA: TGTGCCAGCAGCTTAGGGGGACAGTCCAAATACAATGAGCAGTTCTTC; CDR3: CASSLGGQSKYNEQFF
J: TRBJ2-3; size: -; D: TRBD2; V: TRBV20-1; DNA: TGCAGTGCTAGAGTCCAAGCGGGAGCAGGCACAGATACGCAGTATTTT; CDR3: CSARVQAGAGTDTQYF
J: TRBJ1-2; size: few; D: TRBD1; V: TRBV10-3; DNA: TGTGCCATCAGAGGTGACAGGGGGTCCTATGGCTACACCTTC; CDR3: CAIRGDRGSYGYTF
J: TRBJ1-1; size: many; D: -; V: TRBV21-1; DNA: TGTGCCAGCAGCAAAGGCTCGACAGGGGAGCCTGAAGCTTTCTTT; CDR3: CASSKGSTGEPEAFF
J: TRBJ2-5; size: many; D: -; V: TRBV12-3/TRBV12-4; DNA: TGTGCCAGTAAATCTAGCGAGGAGACCCAGTACTTC; CDR3: CASKSSEETQYF
J: TRBJ2-6; size: -; D: -; V: TRBV27; DNA: TGTGCCAGCAGTTTATTAGGTTTTGGGGCCAACGTCCTGACTTTC; CDR3: CASSLLGFGANVLTF
J: TRBJ2-3; size: -; D: TRBD2; V: TRBV12-3/TRBV12-4; DNA: TGTGCCAGCAGCCCGGGACTAGCGGGAGCGAAAGATACGCAGTATTTT; CDR3: CASSPGLAGAKDTQYF
J: TRBJ1-3; size: -; D: -; V: TRBV15; DNA: TGTGCCACCAGCAGAGGACAGGGAAACACCATATATTTT; CDR3: CATSRGQGNTIYF
J: TRBJ1-3; size: -; D: -; V: TRBV12-3/TRBV12-4; DNA: TGTGCCAGCAGTTTAGCGGTGGATTTCTCTGGAAACACCATATATTTT; CDR3: CASSLAVDFSGNTIYF
J: TRBJ1-5; size: many; D: TRBD1; V: TRBV7-2; DNA: TGTGCCAGCAGCACAGGACAGGGACAGCCCCAGCATTTT; CDR3: CASSTGQGQPQHF
J: TRBJ2-7; size: -; D: -; V: TRBV29-1; DNA: TGCAGCGTTGGAACGGTATATCCCCCCTACGAGCAGTACTTC; CDR3: CSVGTVYPPYEQYF
J: TRBJ1-3; size: many; D: -; V: TRBV4-1; DNA: TGCGCCAGCAGCCAAGTCTACGGGGGGGCCCGCTCTGGAAACACCATATATTTT; CDR3: CASSQVYGGARSGNTIYF
J: TRBJ2-7; size: few; D: TRBD1; V: TRBV15; DNA: TGTGCCACCAGCAGAGGCCGGGACAGGAGTTACGAGCAGTACTTC; CDR3: CATSRGRDRSYEQYF
J: TRBJ2-7; size: -; D: -; V: TRBV5-6; DNA: TGTGCCAGCAGCCCCGTAGGAGACTTATACGAGCAGTACTTC; CDR3: CASSPVGDLYEQYF
J: TRBJ2-5; size: -; D: TRBD2; V: TRBV20-1; DNA: TGCAGTGCTAGAGCTGAGGGAGGGCGGCAAGAGACCCAGTACTTC; CDR3: CSARAEGGRQETQYF
J: TRBJ2-1; size: few; D: TRBD2; V: TRBV5-4; DNA: TGTGCCAGCAGCTTGAAAGCGGGGCTGATAAGGGAGCAGTTCTTC; CDR3: CASSLKAGLIREQFF
J: TRBJ2-4; size: few; D: -; V: TRBV5-1; DNA: TGCGCCAGCAGCCCGGGCGGACAGATGGGGAACATTCAGTACTTC; CDR3: CASSPGGQMGNIQYF
J: TRBJ1-4; size: -; D: -; V: TRBV19; DNA: TGTGCCACCCGAACCGGACAGTATAATGAAAAACTGTTTTTT; CDR3: CATRTGQYNEKLFF
J: TRBJ2-7; size: once; D: -; V: TRBV5-1; DNA: TGCGCCAGCAGCTTCCTACAGGGCCAGGGGGAGCAGTACTTC; CDR3: CASSFLQGQGEQYF
J: TRBJ2-5; size: few; D: TRBD2; V: TRBV20-1; DNA: TGCAGTGCTAGAGATATGCTAGCGGGAGGGCCGGAGACCCAGTACTTC; CDR3: CSARDMLAGGPETQYF
J: TRBJ1-2; size: many; D: TRBD1; V: TRBV12-3/TRBV12-4; DNA: TGTGCCAGCATCCAAGGGACAGCTAACTATGGCTACACCTTC; CDR3: CASIQGTANYGYTF
J: TRBJ2-3; size: many; D: -; V: TRBV24-1; DNA: TGTGCCACCAGTGATTTACGAGGGACCCCAGATACGCAGTATTTT; CDR3: CATSDLRGTPDTQYF
J: TRBJ2-5; size: -; D: TRBD2; V: TRBV10-3; DNA: TGTGCCACGGCTAGCGGGACCCAAGAGACCCAGTACTTC; CDR3: CATASGTQETQYF
J: TRBJ2-1; size: few; D: -; V: TRBV7-2; DNA: TGTGCCAGCAGCCCATTAGGGGCCTACAATGAGCAGTTCTTC; CDR3: CASSPLGAYNEQFF
J: TRBJ2-1; size: -; D: TRBD2; V: TRBV29-1; DNA: TGCAGCGTTGAAGGGGGGAGGGTCGGCGATGAGCAGTTCTTC; CDR3: CSVEGGRVGDEQFF
J: TRBJ2-1; size: few; D: -; V: TRBV5-1; DNA: TGCGCCAGCAGCTTAGTTTCCTGGGATGAGCAGTTCTTC; CDR3: CASSLVSWDEQFF
J: TRBJ1-1; size: few; D: -; V: TRBV5-1; DNA: TGCGCCAGCAGCATGGGGGCATGGGGAACTGAAGCTTTCTTT; CDR3: CASSMGAWGTEAFF
J: TRBJ1-3; size: -; D: -; V: TRBV13; DNA: TGTGCCAGCAGCTTAGGGCAGTCGGGGAACACCATATATTTT; CDR3: CASSLGQSGNTIYF
J: TRBJ1-6; size: few; D: TRBD1; V: TRBV12-3/TRBV12-4; DNA: TGTGCCAGCAGCATCGACAGGGGAGGGGGATATAATTCACCCCTCCACTTT; CDR3: CASSIDRGGGYNSPLHF
J: TRBJ2-1; size: -; D: -; V: TRBV7-8; DNA: TGTGCCAGCAGCTTAGCCCTACACGCAGGCAATGAGCAGTTCTTC; CDR3: CASSLALHAGNEQFF
J: TRBJ2-3; size: few; D: -; V: TRBV4-2; DNA: TGTGCCAGCAGCCGAATCCGGGACACGGGTTCGACAGATACGCAGTATTTT; CDR3: CASSRIRDTGSTDTQYF
J: TRBJ1-5; size: few; D: -; V: TRBV24-1; DNA: TGTGCCACCAGTGATCAAGTTTCTTGGCCCCAGCATTTT; CDR3: CATSDQVSWPQHF
J: TRBJ2-2; size: few; D: TRBD2; V: TRBV12-5; DNA: TGTGCTAGTGGTTTAGCGGGAGCTAACACCGGGGAGCTGTTTTTT; CDR3: CASGLAGANTGELFF
J: TRBJ2-3; size: -; D: -; V: TRBV20-1; DNA: TGCAGTGCTAGAGATCGCCAAGGGGGCGGGGGCACAGATACGCAGTATTTT; CDR3: CSARDRQGGGGTDTQYF
J: TRBJ2-1; size: -; D: -; V: TRBV4-2; DNA: TGTGCCAGCAGCCAAGAAGAGGGGGCGGGGCGTGAGCAGTTCTTC; CDR3: CASSQEEGAGREQFF
J: TRBJ2-1; size: few; D: TRBD2; V: TRBV10-2; DNA: TGCGCCAGCAGTGCTTGGGGGCGGGAGGTCTACAATGAGCAGTTCTTC; CDR3: CASSAWGREVYNEQFF
J: TRBJ1-1; size: few; D: -; V: TRBV9; DNA: TGTGCCAGCAGCTCAACGATGAACACTGAAGCTTTCTTT; CDR3: CASSSTMNTEAFF
J: TRBJ2-1; size: -; D: TRBD2; V: TRBV7-7; DNA: TGTGCCAGCAGCTCTAGCGGGACACACAATGAGCAGTTCTTC; CDR3: CASSSSGTHNEQFF
J: TRBJ2-7; size: -; D: -; V: TRBV15; DNA: TGTGCCACCAGCAGAGGCGCCGAGCAGTACTTC; CDR3: CATSRGAEQYF
J: TRBJ2-5; size: few; D: -; V: TRBV15; DNA: TGTGCCACCAGCGGCAGGGGCAAACCTCAGGAGACCCAGTACTTC; CDR3: CATSGRGKPQETQYF
J: TRBJ2-1; size: -; D: -; V: TRBV7-2; DNA: TGTGCCAGCAGCTTTCGTGCAGGGGGGGCCTACAATGAGCAGTTCTTC; CDR3: CASSFRAGGAYNEQFF
J: TRBJ2-2; size: -; D: -; V: TRBV5-1; DNA: TGCGCCAGCAGCTTGTTCAGATACACCGGGGAGCTGTTTTTT; CDR3: CASSLFRYTGELFF
J: TRBJ2-3; size: few; D: -; V: TRBV7-2; DNA: TGTGCCAGCAGCTTTTACGAAAGCACAGATACGCAGTATTTT; CDR3: CASSFYESTDTQYF
J: TRBJ1-2; size: -; D: -; V: TRBV5-1; DNA: TGCGCCAGCAGCTTGGAGCCGGGCTATGGCTACACCTTC; CDR3: CASSLEPGYGYTF